This TCR beta chain comes out of a study of Ad26.COV2.S vaccination and SARS-CoV-2 variants. Notes on the study in general: Spike-specific responses of CD8+ and CD4+ T cells were reported to display substantial breadth after vaccination. Placebo recipients and vaccine recipients were similar in non-spike TCR breadth.

Turning to this clone: The antigen is undetermined.

Noted treatment: about 20 received Ad26.COV2.S at low or high dose, single or two shots; several received placebo; per-sample allocation not given. On day 63 after the first injection, vaccine and placebo recipients gave samples. Wuhan-strain spike was delivered by a replication-incompetent Ad26 vector. TCRdb keeps only in-frame clones here, not all; method: immunoSEQ multiplex PCR. The repertoire holds a few hundred thousand clones, with about 90% as singletons. V was clipped by 5 bases and J by 4 bases, with 17 bases between them. The CDR3 is made up of 14 amino acids. Germline V CDR1 and CDR2: SQVTM, ANQGSEA.

The specimen comprised peripheral blood, sampled in a trial of Ad26.COV2.S vaccine versus placebo. The clonotype was recovered from a person between 18 and 65 years old who received the Ad26.COV2.S COVID-19 vaccine or a placebo. V is TRBV29-1 and J is TRBJ1-2; possible D gene TRBD1, 5 bases. CDR3 region: CSVPRGDDSYGYTF. The CDR3 nucleotides read TGCAGCGTTCCCCGAGGGGACGACAGCTATGGCTACACCTTC.